This TCR beta chain is drawn from a study of low-dose radiotherapy and immunotherapy resistance in tumors (dated by TCRdb to 2022 to 2024). Study-wide context: Cohort 1 received 0.5 Gy per fraction every 2 weeks, with a prescribed total PTV dose of 6.5 Gy. Patients were given nivolumab as a 240 mg flat dose every two weeks and ipilimumab at 1 mg/kg every six weeks, with both drugs delivered intravenously. Intravenous cyclophosphamide at 200 mg/m2 was administered every two weeks, one day ahead of each radiation and immunotherapy administration. The trial did not randomize participants into treatment groups. The translational analysis covered eight patients: three from the first dose cohort and the first five from the second dose cohort. Aspirin 300 mg was taken orally once daily by patients for four cycles, starting on cycle 1 day 1. For Cohort 2, the dose was 1 Gy per fraction given every two weeks, adding up to 13 Gy in total across 26 weeks.

Sequencer: Illumina HiSeq 2500. First-strand cDNA was synthesized with Superscript III and a set of TRAV- and TRBV-specific primers, covering both TCRalpha and TCRbeta chains. TCRs were amplified for 20 PCR cycles with Phusion, using a constant-region primer paired with the adapter attached to the V primers. Amplification of the isolated mRNA was done with the MessageAmp II aRNA Amplification Kit, which involved a roughly 17-hour in vitro transcription at 37 degrees C. The Dynabeads mRNA DIRECT Purification Kit was used to isolate mRNA for TCR sequencing. Indexed Illumina adapters were added in a second roughly 25-cycle Phusion PCR, and the resulting products were purified with AMPure XP beads. Concerning the study's data processing: Using custom Perl scripts, TCR sequences that encoded the same protein were pooled, out-of-frame sequences were dropped, and the abundance of each clonotype was calculated. TCR sequences supported by only a single read were excluded from analysis. Repertoire metrics included Shannon entropy, Gini index, clonality, richness, and frequency of TCRs shared between repertoires. TCRdb applied fastp at Q25 and MiXCR to the public reads, then kept only in-frame beta chains. Here each entry gathers all rows of one CDR3 protein and keeps the most common genes and DNA. In this record, the V and J calls reflect TCRdb's handling and not the investigators' own analysis. In this sample the table shows under 40,000 distinct CDR3 sequences, less than 65% of which occur a single time. Of the sample, approximately 5.3% is held by the ten largest clones.

What this sample's time point label stands for: after trial treatment. In the paper's terms, the treatment or condition label means: LDRT plus nivolumab, ipilimumab, low-dose cyclophosphamide and aspirin (RACIN trial). The donors took part in RACIN, a single-arm, phase I, dose-escalation trial that combined nivolumab, ipilimumab, aspirin, low-dose cyclophosphamide and low-dose radiotherapy. Patients with advanced, TIL-negative solid tumors were considered eligible. This clonotype was recorded a few times. This receptor's antigen is unknown. A single base is all that separates this from a far larger clone, so a read error is likely. The specimen comprised PBMCs, sampled after low-dose radiotherapy plus immunotherapy. The sequence was obtained from a male donor with gallbladder cancer.

CDR3 loop: CASSLVASGSGEQFF. The nucleotide sequence is given as TGCGCCAGCAGCTTGGTCGCTAGCGGGTCGGGTGAGCAGTTCTTC. The receptor chain draws on TRBV5-1 and TRBJ2-1; 8 nucleotides in the junction match TRBD2. After removal of 0 bases from V and 9 bases from J, the junction retains 8 bases not matched to a gene. The CDR3 spans 15 residues, from the cysteine through the phenylalanine. Only CDR3 DNA remains: 45 bases, in frame from the first base. The germline V gene supplies CDR1 SGHRS and CDR2 YFSETQ.